This TCR beta chain stems from a study of CD8+ T cells in alopecia areata. Following extraction, RNA underwent reverse transcription to cDNA, which served as the sequencing template. The table came from immunoSEQ multiplex PCR; TCRdb's copy has only in-frame clones and leaves some out. Altogether roughly 210,000 clones are present, 43% being singletons, with the ten largest covering 2% to 3%. Sample treatment: oral pan-JAK inhibitor, 5-10 mg twice daily. From germline, CDR1 is MDHEN and CDR2 SYDVKM. This CDR3 region has 16 residues. V lost 2 bases and J lost 7; bases outside the gene matches: 8. The sequencing here drew on CD4+ T cells sorted from blood, taken at approximately week 37, from a patient treated with tofacitinib. The J gene is TRBJ2-1, the V gene TRBV28; 10 bases are shared with TRBD2. This clonotype was sampled from a human donor with alopecia areata. The CDR3 loop is CASSLRTSGGGNEQFF. In DNA form, the CDR3 reads TGTGCCAGCAGTTTAAGGACTAGCGGCGGGGGGAATGAGCAGTTCTTC.